This T cell receptor beta chain was recovered during a study of shared clonotypes between healthy human individuals. Whole-study results and caveats: Naive CD4 clonotypes were shared across a handful of donors at 4.5% to 6%. Naive subsets typically showed greater estimated richness than memory subsets. Expectations were that clonotype sharing among donors would be affected by sequencing depth.

The material for each subset, its genomic DNA, was split evenly across several immunoSEQ plates. Sequencing used immunoSEQ multiplex PCR; TCRdb keeps in-frame clones, though not all of them. The table includes 600,000 to 750,000 clones, roughly 88% detected once. Germline CDR1 and CDR2: MNHEY and SMNVEV (reference sequence). V was pared by 3 bases and J by 11 bases, with 5 bases of the junction left unmatched. This CDR3 comprises 13 residues. Worth noting for this clone: Its antigen remains unidentified.

The clonotype originates from a man aged 18 to 29 in good health. Some clones in this sample may be carry-over from other donors' samples. The chain combines TRBV27 with TRBJ2-3, with 10 bases matching TRBD2. The sequenced sample consisted of memory CD8+ T cells from PBMCs. Specified subset: CD45RO+ cells pooled with CCR7-negative TemRA cells. CDR3: CASSFSLAGGQYF. The CDR3 DNA sequence: TGTGCCAGCAGTTTTTCTTTAGCGGGGGGGCAGTATTTT.